Following are 32 T cell receptor beta chains from one sample sequenced in a study of T cell responses to AZD1222 COVID-19 vaccine. This table comes from immunoSEQ multiplex PCR, and its TCRdb copy is limited to in-frame clones, with some not included. Of around 130,000 clones in the sample, around 89% are singletons; the top ten hold roughly a tenth. Specimen: peripheral blood, collected 28 days after the second AZD1222 dose. The receptor set was obtained from an adult who received the AZD1222 COVID-19 vaccine.

This clone appeared a single time. The gene calls are TRBV19 and TRBJ1-2; TRBD1 agrees at 8 bases. This CDR3 is built from 16 residues. The germline V gene has CDR1 LNHDA and CDR2 SQIVND (reference sequence). V shed 3 bases and J 2 bases; nucleotides not matched to a gene: 8. The DNA of the CDR3 is TGTGCCAGTAGTATCCAGGGGGCGGCTCGGAACTATGGCTACACCTTC. Its protein is CASSIQGAARNYGYTF.

The chain joins TRBV9 to TRBJ1-5, with TRBD1 as a possible D gene (5 bases). CDR3 length equals 13 residues. V gave up 0 bases and J gave up 7 bases, with 8 bases separating them. Germline lookup yields CDR1 SGDLS and CDR2 YYNGEE. The DNA for the CDR3 is TGTGCCAGCAGCGTAGGGGACCGACAGCCCCAGCATTTT. Translated: CASSVGDRQPQHF.

This rearrangement joins TRBV28 to TRBJ1-5, with D maybe TRBD1 (6 bases). Trimming removed 2 bases from V and 6 bases from J, with 14 bases in between. Germline V lookup: CDR1 MDHEN, CDR2 SYDVKM. The CDR3 sequence is 15 residues long. CDR3 amino acids: CASSLGGANRQPQHF. The CDR3, as DNA: TGTGCCAGCAGTTTAGGGGGCGCGAATCGTCAGCCCCAGCATTTT.

The chain links TRBV9 to TRBJ2-2, with D possibly TRBD1 on 6 matching bases. This CDR3 comprises 13 residues. Germline CDR1 is SGDLS and CDR2 is YYNGEE. V lost 4 bases and J 8 bases, leaving 12 bases between the germline ends. CDR3 nucleotide sequence: TGTGCCAGCAGCTTACAGGGTTCTGGGGAGCTGTTTTTT. It specifies CASSLQGSGELFF. Filled out from reference TRBV9 and TRBJ2-2, the complete variable domain reads DSGVTQTPKHLITATGQRVTLRCSPRSGDLSVYWYQQSLDQGLQFLIQYYNGEERAKGNILERFSAQQFPDLHSELNLSSLELGDSALYFCASSLQGSGELFFGEGSRLTVL.

The chain couples TRBV19 to TRBJ2-2; D is perhaps TRBD2 (6 bases). CDR3 size: 14 residues. Trimming cost V 7 bases and J 1 base, with 10 bases left between them. Per the germline V gene, CDR1 is LNHDA and CDR2 is SQIVND (reference sequence). The CDR3, as DNA: TGTGCCAGTAACCCTAGCGTGAACACCGGGGAGCTGTTTTTT. Protein: CASNPSVNTGELFF.

The CDR3 sequence: CASSLGRVGEKLFF. The CDR3 coding sequence is TGTGCCAGCAGCTTGGGCAGGGTTGGGGAAAAACTGTTTTTT. This rearrangement joins TRBV11-2 to TRBJ1-4, with D maybe TRBD1 (5 bases). In germline, CDR1 is SGHAT, CDR2 FQNNGV. V was shortened by 3 bases and J by 8 bases, with 13 bases between the two germline ends. The CDR3 covers 14 residues.

The gene calls are TRBV5-1 and TRBJ2-7; D call uncertain. This CDR3 contains 13 residues. The V end was cut by 4 bases, the J end by 3 bases, with 11 bases between. Germline values: CDR1 SGHRS, CDR2 YFSETQ. As DNA, the CDR3 is TGCGCCAGCAGCCAGCCCCCCGGCTACGAGCAGTACTTC. Encoded protein: CASSQPPGYEQYF.

The chain couples TRBV24-1 to TRBJ2-5, with 10 bases matching TRBD2. In germline, CDR1 is KGHDR, CDR2 SFDVKD. This CDR3 has 16 amino acids. After removal of 4 bases from V and 5 bases from J, the junction contained 9 bases not matched to a gene. CDR3 coding DNA: TGTGCCACCAGTGACCCCAAGCGGGAGGGCCAGGAGACCCAGTACTTC. Translated, it gives CATSDPKREGQETQYF.

The chain links TRBV4-2 to TRBJ2-2; perhaps TRBD2 as D (6 bases). The CDR3 has 16 amino acids. Germline values: CDR1 LGHNA, CDR2 YNFKEQ. V dropped 4 bases and J dropped 0 bases, with 12 bases sitting between them. The chain's CDR3 is CASSRVRGSNTGELFF. The CDR3 DNA follows: TGTGCCAGCAGCCGGGTCCGGGGGTCGAACACCGGGGAGCTGTTTTTT.

V is TRBV18 and J is TRBJ2-7; TRBD2 might be the D (6 bases). V lost 3 bases to trimming and J lost 6 bases, with 15 bases between them. Germline V CDR1 and CDR2: KGHSH, LQKENI. The CDR3 sequence is 14 residues long. The CDR3 spells CASSPSGARGEQYF. As DNA, the CDR3 is TGTGCCAGCTCACCTAGTGGCGCGCGGGGCGAGCAGTACTTC.

This clone was seen only once. CDR3 amino acids: CASSLTEGETQYF. The CDR3 DNA reads as TGTGCCAGCAGCCTAACAGAGGGAGAGACCCAGTACTTC. V usage is TRBV6-5 and J usage is TRBJ2-5; possible D gene TRBD2, 5 bases. The CDR3 spans 13 residues. Trimming took 6 bases from V and 4 from J, leaving 12 bases between them. Germline V gives CDR1 MNHEY, CDR2 SVGAGI.

The V call is TRBV5-1, the J call TRBJ2-3; D call uncertain. Trimming removed 4 bases at V and 5 bases at J, with 20 bases between. Germline-derived CDR1 and CDR2 are SGHRS and YFSETQ. The CDR3 sequence is 16 residues long. In DNA, the CDR3 is TGCGCCAGCAGCCAAACTCGTAGTAAAGTTGGAGATACGCAGTATTTT. It specifies CASSQTRSKVGDTQYF.

The CDR3 DNA follows: TGTGCCTGGAGTCTGGGTTCCTATAATTCACCCCTCCACTTT. It codes for CAWSLGSYNSPLHF. V gene TRBV30 combines with J gene TRBJ1-6; the D is unclear. V lost 2 bases and J lost 1, with 6 bases in between. Germline-derived CDR1 and CDR2 are GTSNPN and SVGIG (reference sequence). The CDR3 contains 14 residues.

The chain combines TRBV7-9 with TRBJ2-3; 12 bases are shared with TRBD2. J was trimmed by 3 bases and V by 5 bases; bases with no gene match: 3. This CDR3 is 15 amino acids long. Germline V CDR1 and CDR2: SEHNR, FQNEAQ (reference sequence). The CDR3 loop is CASSLLAGGTDTQYF. DNA for the CDR3: TGTGCCAGCAGCCTACTAGCGGGAGGTACAGATACGCAGTATTTT.

This clone is a singleton in its sample. The chain links TRBV19 to TRBJ1-2; weak D call: TRBD1 (6 bases). Trimming cost V 7 bases and J 1 base, with 13 bases left between them. There are 14 residues in the CDR3. Germline CDR1 is LNHDA and CDR2 is SQIVND (reference sequence). This chain's CDR3 is CASTPRGFNYGYTF. CDR3 coding DNA: TGTGCCAGTACCCCTAGGGGGTTTAACTATGGCTACACCTTC.

V is TRBV5-1 and J is TRBJ2-1; maybe TRBD1 (5 bases). Trimming removed 4 bases at V and 0 bases at J, with 11 bases between. There are 15 residues in the CDR3. Looked up from germline, CDR1 is SGHRS and CDR2 is YFSETQ. Written as DNA, the CDR3 is TGCGCCAGCAGCCTCCGACAGAGCTCCTACAATGAGCAGTTCTTC. Translating gives CASSLRQSSYNEQFF.

The sample holds one count of this clone. The rearrangement links TRBV6-2 or TRBV6-3 to TRBJ1-6, with a weak D call TRBD1 (6 bases). The ends were cut back, 6 bases at V and 6 bases at J, with 12 bases in the middle. CDR1 and CDR2 (germline): MNHEY, SVGEGT. This CDR3 comprises 14 residues. Here the CDR3 reads CASSPDRRNSPLHF. The CDR3 region has the DNA TGTGCCAGCAGCCCTGACAGGCGTAATTCACCCCTCCACTTT.

V and J are TRBV5-6 and TRBJ1-1; D not certain. V gave up 0 bases and J gave up 4 bases, with 7 bases separating them. Germline CDR1 and CDR2: SGHDT and YYEEEE. This CDR3 has 13 residues. The CDR3 sequence is CASSLAKSTEAFF. CDR3 sequence (DNA): TGTGCCAGCAGCTTGGCGAAGTCCACTGAAGCTTTCTTT.

This chain connects TRBV4-1 to TRBJ2-3; the match to TRBD2 covers 10 bases. The J segment lost 0 bases and the V segment lost 8 bases, leaving 8 bases of the junction unmatched. Germline V lookup: CDR1 MGHRA, CDR2 YSYEKL. The CDR3 has 16 residues. The CDR3 is CASSLLAGGSTDTQYF. CDR3 DNA sequence: TGCGCCAGCTCCCTCTTAGCGGGAGGTAGCACAGATACGCAGTATTTT.

This clone was detected only a few times. The rearrangement links TRBV7-2 to TRBJ2-7; TRBD1 matches 8 bases. This CDR3 region has 13 residues. Germline CDR1 SGHTA, CDR2 FQGNSA. Trimming removed 4 bases from V and 2 bases from J; junction bases left unmatched: 1. CDR3 coding DNA: TGTGCCAGCAGCTGGACAGGGACCTACGAGCAGTACTTC. This sequence encodes CASSWTGTYEQYF.

This chain uses TRBV7-2 with TRBJ1-3; D may be TRBD1 (6 bases). V lost 5 bases and J lost 6, with 14 bases in between. This CDR3 comprises 14 residues. The germline gives CDR1 SGHTA, CDR2 FQGNSA. DNA for the CDR3: TGTGCCAGCAGCCCGGGACACTACGAAAACACCATATATTTT. This sequence encodes CASSPGHYENTIYF.

This clone was counted once. The chain links TRBV2 to TRBJ2-1; a weak D match, TRBD1 (6 bases). The CDR3 consists of 16 residues. The germline V gene has CDR1 SNHLY and CDR2 FYNNEI. Between the trimmed V and J ends, which lost 6 bases and 0 bases, there was a span of 15 bases. DNA for the CDR3: TGTGCCAGCAGGTACAGGGAGACGAGCTCCTACAATGAGCAGTTCTTC. This translates into CASRYRETSSYNEQFF.

The CDR3, as DNA: TGTGCCAGCAGCTTAGATCGGGGGTTTAATGAAAAACTGTTTTTT. Amino acids: CASSLDRGFNEKLFF. This chain joins TRBV7-6 and TRBJ1-4; D is possibly TRBD1 (5 bases). This CDR3 is 15 amino acids long. CDR1 SGHVS and CDR2 FNYEAQ come from the germline V gene. Trimming removed 1 base at V and 4 bases at J, with 10 bases between.

The V call is TRBV20-1, the J call TRBJ1-4; D is uncertain. Germline V gene lookup returns CDR1 DFQATT and CDR2 SNEGSKA (reference sequence). The CDR3 runs to 14 residues. Trimming shortened V by 3 bases and J by 3 bases, and 11 bases separated the two germline ends. The CDR3 DNA reads as TGCAGTGCTAGTTGGAGCACCCCTAATGAAAAACTGTTTTTT. Translation gives CSASWSTPNEKLFF.

The CDR3 bases are TGTGCCAGCCGGGATGGTGGGACTAATGAAAAACTGTTTTTT. Residues: CASRDGGTNEKLFF. V and J are TRBV19 and TRBJ1-4; no clear D gene. The V and J ends lost 9 bases and 2 bases respectively, with 13 bases between them. This CDR3 has 14 residues. From germline, CDR1 is LNHDA and CDR2 SQIVND (reference sequence).

The rearrangement links TRBV4-1 to TRBJ1-1; D unresolved. Per the germline V gene, CDR1 is MGHRA and CDR2 is YSYEKL. The V end lost 0 bases, the J end lost 1 base, and 3 bases lay between the germline ends. This CDR3 region has 13 residues. In nucleotides, the CDR3 is TGCGCCAGCAGCCAAGAGCGGAACACTGAAGCTTTCTTT. Protein product: CASSQERNTEAFF.

This clone was seen a single time. The CDR3 DNA reads as TGTGCCAGCAGCTTAGGTAGACTTATGAACACTGAAGCTTTCTTT. Its protein product is CASSLGRLMNTEAFF. V gene TRBV7-2 combines with J gene TRBJ1-1; no clear D. The V and J ends lost 1 base and 0 bases respectively, with 9 bases between them. The CDR3 is made up of 15 amino acids. The germline CDR1 and CDR2 sequences are SGHTA and FQGNSA.

The chain joins TRBV11-2 to TRBJ2-2; the D gene is possibly TRBD1 (6 bases). The CDR3 covers 16 residues. From germline, CDR1 is SGHAT and CDR2 FQNNGV. V was cut by 4 bases and J by 0 bases, with 12 bases left in between. CDR3 coding DNA: TGTGCCAGCAGCTCTTGGACAGCCGCGAACACCGGGGAGCTGTTTTTT. It yields the protein CASSSWTAANTGELFF.

The rearrangement uses TRBV7-6 and TRBJ2-2; 8 bases match TRBD2. Germline values: CDR1 SGHVS, CDR2 FNYEAQ. Unmatched junction bases numbered 6, after V lost 3 bases and J lost 6 bases. The CDR3 runs to 15 residues. The CDR3 is CASSFISGNAGELFF. The DNA for the CDR3 is TGTGCCAGCAGCTTTATTAGCGGGAATGCCGGGGAGCTGTTTTTT.

The V gene is TRBV2, the J gene TRBJ2-1, with D tentatively TRBD2 (6 bases). V lost 4 bases, J lost 0 bases, and 16 bases lay in between. The CDR3 consists of 17 residues. In germline, CDR1 is SNHLY, CDR2 FYNNEI. The CDR3 region has the DNA TGTGCCAGCAGTGTCTTGTCTAGCGAGAGCTCCTACAATGAGCAGTTCTTC. Translation: CASSVLSSESSYNEQFF.

The V gene is TRBV3-1 (or the pseudogene TRBV3-2), the J gene TRBJ2-3; D may be TRBD1 (6 bases). CDR3 length equals 12 residues. V lost 5 bases to trimming and J lost 5 bases, with 8 bases between them. Germline CDR1 reads LGHDT; CDR2 reads YNNKEL (reference sequence). CDR3 nucleotides: TGTGCCAGCAGCGCCAGGGGAGATACGCAGTATTTT. Residues: CASSARGDTQYF.

J is TRBJ1-5 and V is TRBV2; D ambiguous. V lost 3 bases, J lost 4 bases, and 4 bases lay in between. The germline V gene has CDR1 SNHLY and CDR2 FYNNEI. The CDR3 covers 12 residues. The chain's CDR3 is CASSDGNQPQHF. The CDR3 coding sequence is TGTGCCAGCAGTGACGGGAATCAGCCCCAGCATTTT. The full variable domain, its missing parts supplied by reference TRBV2 and TRBJ1-5, is EPEVTQTPSHQVTQMGQEVILRCVPISNHLYFYWYRQILGQKVEFLVSFYNNEISEKSEIFDDQFSVERPDGSNFTLKIRSTKLEDSAMYFCASSDGNQPQHFGDGTRLSIL.